This T cell receptor beta chain was sequenced for a study of long-term antiretroviral therapy in people with HIV. For the study at large: The 2015 immediate-ART recommendation was preceded by the earliest samples by about a decade.

Germline-derived CDR1 and CDR2 are SGHDT and YYEEEE. The CDR3 sequence is 16 residues long. V lost 0 bases, J lost 2 bases, and 8 bases stayed unmatched. Researchers report immunoSEQ v3.0 was run at survey level. Per sample, sequencing targeted 40,000-50,000 T-cell genomes. Assay used: immunoSEQ multiplex PCR; TCRdb lists only in-frame clones, some missing. This sample has 38,000 or so clones, with around 80% found just once. This clone is a singleton in its sample. The V and J genes are TRBV5-6 and TRBJ2-7, with 7 positions matching TRBD2. Sequenced here: unsorted PBMCs, sampled 1.5 years after starting antiretroviral therapy. This receptor was taken from a man younger than 35 with HIV. CDR3 protein: CASSLDGGRMPYEQYF. CDR3 in DNA: TGTGCCAGCAGCTTGGACGGCGGGAGAATGCCCTACGAGCAGTACTTC.